This T cell receptor (beta chain) was profiled in a study of blood T cell repertoires in COVID-19. In the study overall: PBMCs, B-cell-depleted T cells, or T cells provided the cDNA or gDNA that made up the material.

As to this clone: Other DNA sequences in the sample encode the same CDR3.

Seattle participants joined during active infection and were tracked over time. Original processing notes: Nucleated cell counts were estimated from reference gene primer amplification. Profiled with immunoSEQ multiplex PCR; TCRdb holds only in-frame clones, not every one. That table is the source of V, J and clone size, and D and trimming were worked out from the DNA. The sample holds about 320,000 clones, about 87% seen once. Germline V CDR1 and CDR2: LNHDA, SQIVND (reference sequence). Trimming pared 6 bases from V and 4 bases from J, leaving 9 bases between. The CDR3 consists of 12 residues. The chain links TRBV19 to TRBJ1-1; D might be TRBD1 (6 bases). This receptor was identified in a woman aged 25 to 39 with COVID-19, enrolled during active disease. The sample taken for sequencing was peripheral blood. CDR3 nucleotide sequence: TGTGCCAGTAGAGTAGGGGGCACTGAAGCTTTCTTT. Protein product: CASRVGGTEAFF.